The 30 T cell receptor delta chains listed next were all sequenced from one sample in a study of γδ T cells in repeated Plasmodium falciparum infection. Gammadelta T cells were flow-sorted from PBMC into Vgamma9/Vdelta2+ and Vdelta2-negative populations for bulk analysis. TCRdb reanalysed the multiplex PCR reads with CATT. Among tens of thousands of delta-chain clones listed, 1.4% to 1.5% were seen once. Sequenced material: gamma-delta T cells from blood. Every receptor here comes from a pool of human donors (malaria-infected and uninfected, not separated).

A note on this clone: This likely stems from a read error, as it lies one base from a far larger clone. Other DNA sequences in this sample translate to the same CDR3. This chain links TRDV1 with TRDJ1, with unresolved D. CDR1 and CDR2 (germline): TSWWSYY, QGS. V lost 4 bases and J lost 0, with 30 bases in between. The CDR3 length is 21 residues. The CDR3 spells CALGGILRFRLGTGYTDKLIF. The DNA for the CDR3 is TGTGCTCTTGGGGGTATACTACGGTTCAGACTCGGTACGGGCTACACCGATAAACTCATCTTT.

This clone was found a few times. The TCRdb record carries a much larger clone's protein, which differs from this DNA's translation at residue 8; a read error is the likely cause, and the protein listed here is the DNA translation. The chain combines TRDV1 with TRDJ1, with 7 bases identical to TRDD3. The V gene end was trimmed by 1 base and the J gene end by 1 base; junction bases not matched to a gene: 18. CDR3 length equals 20 residues. Per the germline V gene, CDR1 is TSWWSYY and CDR2 is QGS. In DNA, the CDR3 is TGTGCTCTTGGGGAACCCCCTTTCCCGGTTCGGGGGATTGGCACCGATAAACTCATCTTT. Translation: CALGEPPFPVRGIGTDKLIF.

There are many counts of this clone. The protein that TCRdb holds for this DNA derives from a much larger clone and differs from the translated DNA at residue 13, which likely indicates a read error; the protein shown here is translated from the DNA. This chain connects TRDV3 to TRDJ1, with 8 bases aligning to TRDD3. This CDR3 is built from 16 residues. Germline loops: CDR1 TVYSNPD, CDR2 GDNSRS (reference sequence). CDR3 in amino acids: CAFRNGGSSYTDELIF. Here the CDR3 DNA reads TGTGCCTTTAGGAATGGGGGATCCAGTTACACCGATGAACTCATCTTT.

As for this clone: The translation of this DNA and the TCRdb protein of a much larger clone differ at residue 5, probably owing to a read error; the protein shown here is translated from the DNA. The chain has TRDV1 and TRDJ1, with 9 bases aligning to TRDD3. CDR3 length: 20 amino acids. V shed 8 bases and J 0 bases; nucleotides not matched to a gene: 22. The germline V gene encodes CDR1 TSWWSYY and CDR2 QGS. This chain's CDR3 is CALNCPNLSTGGKDTDKLIF. CDR3 coding DNA: TGTGCTCTTAATTGCCCCAATCTGAGTACTGGGGGAAAAGACACCGATAAACTCATCTTT.

In its sample, this clone was seen a few times. TCRdb attributes to this sequence the protein of a much larger clone, which differs from the DNA translation at residue 11; a read error is likely, and the protein displayed is translated from the DNA. V is TRDV1 and J is TRDJ1, with 7 positions matching TRDD3. The J gene was not available in TCRdb and was assigned here by matching the DNA to germline segments. V was clipped by 4 bases and J by 1 base; unmatched bases: 27. Germline V gene lookup returns CDR1 TSWWSYY and CDR2 QGS. The CDR3 is 22 amino acids. CDR3 nucleotide sequence: TGTGCTCTTGGGGCCCATAAAACTTCCCTACATACTGGGGCAAGGGGCACCGATAAACTCATCTTT. Translated: CALGAHKTSLHTGARGTDKLIF.

This clone occurred a few times. The protein held in TCRdb is that of a much larger clone and does not match this DNA's translation at residue 13, likely because of a read error; the protein shown is translated from the DNA. CDR3 nucleotides: TGTGCCTGTGACGCGACTCATCCTGGGGGTAAACTCACCTTT. Amino acid sequence: CACDATHPGGKLTF. No J gene was called, and the V gene is TRDV2; the D segment call TRDD3 is taken from the table without a DNA check. This CDR3 has 14 residues. The germline gives CDR1 GEAIGNYY, CDR2 EKD.

This clone was seen a few times. The protein that TCRdb holds for this DNA derives from a much larger clone and differs from the translated DNA at residue 3, which likely indicates a read error; the protein shown here is translated from the DNA. The chain employs TRDV2 and TRDJ1; D is possibly TRDD3 (7 bases). Germline matching of the DNA provided the J gene here, since TCRdb leaves it blank. The CDR3 consists of 23 residues. Germline V gene sequence: CDR1 GEAIGNYY, CDR2 EKD. The CDR3 bases are TGTGCCTGGGACACCATTGACTCTTCCTGGAAGACTGGGGATGTTACGGCGACCGATAAACTCATCTTT. It yields the protein CAWDTIDSSWKTGDVTATDKLIF.

This clone has ten or more counts. The V gene is TRDV1, the J gene TRDJ1; D may be TRDD3 (7 bases). The J gene is not listed in TCRdb, so it was assigned here from a DNA match to germline. This CDR3 is built from 25 residues. Trimming cost V 3 bases and J 1 base, with 42 bases left between them. The germline V gene encodes CDR1 TSWWSYY and CDR2 QGS. The CDR3 sequence is CALGETGPKRPSPNWGLGTTDKLIF. The CDR3 DNA reads TGTGCTCTTGGGGAGACGGGTCCCAAGCGGCCTTCCCCCAACTGGGGACTGGGGACCACCGATAAACTCATCTTT.

This clone has only a few counts. The protein held in TCRdb is that of a much larger clone and does not match this DNA's translation at residue 7, likely because of a read error; the protein shown is translated from the DNA. The rearrangement uses TRDV1 and TRDJ1; 11 nucleotides agree with TRDD3. Assignment of the J gene here rests on matching the DNA to germline, because TCRdb gives none. The J segment lost 0 bases and the V segment lost 4 bases, leaving 16 bases of the junction unmatched. Germline CDR1 and CDR2: TSWWSYY and QGS. The CDR3 contains 20 residues. The CDR3 nucleotides are TGTGCTCTTGGGGGGGTCCCTCCCCCTTACTGGGGGATAAACACCGATAAACTCATCTTT. Protein product: CALGGVPPPYWGINTDKLIF.

Notes on this clone: TCRdb records a much larger clone's protein for this DNA, with a difference at residue 16 that likely arises from a read error; the protein given is the translation of the DNA. The genes are TRDV1 and TRDJ1; TRDD2 is a possible D gene (7 bases). Here the J gene came from matching the DNA to germline, since TCRdb omits it. The CDR3 covers 22 residues. Germline V gene sequence: CDR1 TSWWSYY, CDR2 QGS. The germline V and J ends were trimmed by 0 bases and 1 base, with 30 bases remaining between them. The DNA for the CDR3 is TGTGCTCTTGGGGAACTTGGGCCTTCCTCCCTACTGGGTGTGCGGGGCACCGATAAACTCATCTTT. Residues: CALGELGPSSLLGVRGTDKLIF.

By frequency in the sample, this clone is medium-sized. In the same sample, other DNA sequences code for this CDR3. The gene calls are TRDV1 and TRDJ1; D is possibly TRDD2 (5 bases). The CDR3 is made up of 21 amino acids. The V gene lost 0 bases and the J gene lost 0 bases, with 26 bases spanning the gap. Germline V gene data show CDR1 as TSWWSYY and CDR2 as QGS. The CDR3 DNA is TGTGCTCTTGGGGAACTAAGTACCTACGCCTTCAACATGCCGTACACCGATAAACTCATCTTT. Its translation: CALGELSTYAFNMPYTDKLIF.

This clone was observed at least ten times. The rearrangement uses TRDV3 and TRDJ1; D not certain. The germline V gene encodes CDR1 TVYSNPD and CDR2 GDNSRS (reference sequence). This CDR3 has 16 residues. Trimming cost V 2 bases and J 0 bases, with 19 bases left between them. CDR3 protein: CAFGFRGALYTDKLIF. The CDR3 DNA reads TGTGCCTTTGGTTTCCGAGGGGCCTTGTACACCGATAAACTCATCTTT.

In regard to this clone: TCRdb's entry gives the protein of a much larger clone, which mismatches this DNA's translation at residue 12, likely from a read error; the protein reported here is translated from the DNA. The rearrangement uses TRDV1 and TRDJ1; no clear D gene. The germline V gene has CDR1 TSWWSYY and CDR2 QGS. Between the trimmed V and J ends, which lost 2 bases and 3 bases, there was a span of 19 bases. The CDR3 extends over 17 amino acids. Here the CDR3 DNA reads TGTGCTCTTGGGGAAGGAACAAGGAGCCCGTCCCCCGATAAACTCATCTTT. This translates into CALGEGTRSPSPDKLIF.

This clone was seen more than once but under ten times. A read error likely explains why the TCRdb protein, taken from a much larger clone, differs from this DNA's translation at residue 9; the protein shown is translated from the DNA. The chain is built from TRDV2 and TRDJ2; 13 bases line up with TRDD3. TCRdb carries no J gene annotation; the J gene was assigned here by matching the DNA with germline. V gave up 0 bases and J gave up 4 bases; unmatched junction bases: 22. The CDR3 covers 23 residues. The germline CDR1 and CDR2 sequences are GEAIGNYY and EKD. The CDR3 nucleotides read TGTGCCTGTGACACCGTGAGTCCCCCGACTCGTACTGGGGGATACGGGGAGACAGCACAACTCTTCTTT. It codes for CACDTVSPPTRTGGYGETAQLFF.

There are many counts of this clone. A read error is the likely source, as a far larger clone sits one nucleotide away. Other DNA sequences of this sample code for an identical CDR3. The chain is built from TRDV2 and TRDJ2; 9 bases fit TRDD3. No J gene was available from TCRdb, and it was assigned here by a germline match of the DNA. CDR3 length: 21 residues. Looked up from germline, CDR1 is GEAIGNYY and CDR2 is EKD. The CDR3 reads CACDTFLDWGTRAYLTAQLFF. The CDR3 DNA sequence: TGTGCCTGCGACACCTTCCTTGACTGGGGGACAAGGGCCTATTTGACAGCACAACTCTTCTTT.

Concerning this clone itself: This DNA's translation and the protein TCRdb lists, from a much larger clone, do not match at residue 12, likely due to a read error; the protein shown is translated from the DNA. The chain recombines TRDV1 with TRDJ1, with 8 nucleotides matching TRDD2. With V trimmed by 3 bases and J by 7 bases, 40 bases remained unmatched. CDR1 is TSWWSYY, CDR2 QGS, per germline. CDR3 length: 25 amino acids. The CDR3 nucleotides read TGTGCTCTTGGGGACATAGCTACTTCCTACGGTTGTGTTGGGATAGACCCCTTTGGTGGTCCTAAACTCATCTTT. Translation gives CALGDIATSYGCVGIDPFGGPKLIF.

This clone was observed a few times. The protein TCRdb lists belongs to a much larger clone and differs from this DNA's translation at residue 8, which points to a read error; the protein shown is made from the DNA. The chain links TRDV1 to TRDJ1; 8 nucleotides agree with TRDD3. No J gene was available from TCRdb, and it was assigned here by a germline match of the DNA. The CDR3 sequence is 19 residues long. J was trimmed by 8 bases and V by 2 bases; bases with no gene match: 22. CDR1 is TSWWSYY and CDR2 is QGS in the germline V gene. The CDR3 protein is CALGEASGPNYWGGYKLIF. The CDR3 DNA is TGTGCTCTTGGGGAAGCGTCGGGTCCCAACTACTGGGGGGGCTACAAACTCATCTTT.

This clone was detected a few times. TCRdb attributes to this sequence the protein of a much larger clone, which differs from the DNA translation at residue 8; a read error is likely, and the protein displayed is translated from the DNA. The V gene is TRDV2, the J gene TRDJ3; D gene unclear. Since TCRdb gives no J gene, matching the DNA to germline was used here to assign it. Trimming shortened V by 1 base and J by 5 bases, and 8 bases separated the two germline ends. Germline CDR1 GEAIGNYY, CDR2 EKD. The CDR3 runs 15 residues. The CDR3 DNA is TGTGCCTGTGACACGTCTACCCGGGACACCCGACAGATGTTTTTC. It encodes CACDTSTRDTRQMFF.

Only a few counts were recorded for this clone. For this DNA, TCRdb reports the protein of a much larger clone, which diverges at residue 13, most likely from a read error; the protein presented here is translated directly from the DNA. This rearrangement joins TRDV2 to TRDJ1, with 10 bases lining up with TRDD3. Here the J gene came from matching the DNA to germline, since TCRdb omits it. J was trimmed by 5 bases and V by 3 bases; bases with no gene match: 23. Germline assignment: CDR1 GEAIGNYY and CDR2 EKD. The CDR3 has 20 residues. The CDR3 DNA reads as TGTGCCTGTGACGGGGGCGCCACTCGTACTGGGGGATGCAAAGTTGATAAACTCATCTTT. It encodes CACDGGATRTGGCKVDKLIF.

This clone was seen a handful of times. This DNA translates differently at residue 5 from the TCRdb protein, which is that of a much larger clone; a read error is likely, and the protein shown is the DNA's own translation. This chain connects TRDV3 to TRDJ1; D gene ambiguous. Since TCRdb gives no J gene, matching the DNA to germline was used here to assign it. Trimming removed 4 bases at V and 0 bases at J, with 30 bases between. Germline V gives CDR1 TVYSNPD, CDR2 GDNSRS (reference sequence). The CDR3 is 19 residues long. The CDR3 coding sequence is TGTGCCTCCAGCTTTCCAACTCCGAATCCCGCCGTATACACCGATAAACTCATCTTT. Residues: CASSFPTPNPAVYTDKLIF.

Comment on this clone: The mismatch at residue 10 between this DNA's translation and the TCRdb protein of a much larger clone likely reflects a read error; the protein shown is translated from the DNA. J is TRDJ3 and V is TRDV2, with 9 bases matching TRDD3. The J gene, left out of TCRdb, was set here by checking the DNA against germline. Germline V lookup: CDR1 GEAIGNYY, CDR2 EKD. The V and J ends lost 6 bases and 0 bases, in that order; junction bases with no gene match: 11. The CDR3 totals 19 residues. The CDR3 DNA reads TGTGCCTGTTTCTCTTTGACTGGGGGACCCTCCTGGGACACCCGACAGATGTTTTTC. Translating it yields CACFSLTGGPSWDTRQMFF.

In regard to this clone: The TCRdb record carries a much larger clone's protein, which differs from this DNA's translation at residue 11; a read error is the likely cause, and the protein listed here is the DNA translation. This chain connects TRDV2 to TRDJ1, with 10 bases lining up with TRDD3. The J gene, missing from TCRdb, was assigned here through DNA to germline matching. This CDR3 spans 18 amino acids. Germline V CDR1 and CDR2: GEAIGNYY, EKD. J gave up 8 bases and V 3 bases, and 20 bases lay outside the gene matches. The CDR3 loop is CACDGVVLGDATTQKLIF. The CDR3 DNA reads as TGTGCCTGTGACGGCGTGGTACTGGGGGATGCGACCACCCAAAAACTCATCTTT.

This clone has only a few counts. The protein in TCRdb stems from a much larger clone and differs at residue 25 from this DNA's translation, likely a read error; here the protein is translated from the DNA. The rearrangement links TRDV1 to TRDJ1; 12 nucleotides line up with TRDD3. Germline loops: CDR1 TSWWSYY, CDR2 QGS. The CDR3 totals 27 residues. The DNA for the CDR3 is TGTGCTCTTGGGGAAATTTGGGGTGCGTCCTACCCCCAGTACTGGGGGATACATCGTTGTGACACCGATAAACCCATCTTT. Its protein is CALGEIWGASYPQYWGIHRCDTDKPIF.

This clone was counted between two and nine times. With a far larger clone one base away, a read error is the likely cause. The identical CDR3 is also encoded by other nucleotide sequences in the sample. Here the CDR3 DNA reads TGTGCTCTCGGGGAACACAAGGGAGTACTGGGGCCGTACACCGATAAACTCATCTTT. Protein product: CALGEHKGVLGPYTDKLIF. This sequence joins TRDV1 and TRDJ1; 7 bases are a match to TRDD3. TCRdb supplies no J gene; here it was assigned by aligning the nucleotide sequence to germline. CDR3 length equals 19 residues. Germline loops: CDR1 TSWWSYY, CDR2 QGS.

In its sample, this clone was seen a few times. TCRdb's entry gives the protein of a much larger clone, which mismatches this DNA's translation at residue 15, likely from a read error; the protein reported here is translated from the DNA. V usage is TRDV1 and J usage is TRDJ1; 8 bases agree with TRDD2. No J gene is reported in TCRdb; it was inferred here by comparing the DNA with germline. This CDR3 region has 25 residues. V was clipped by 3 bases and J by 0 bases; unmatched bases: 33. Looked up from germline, CDR1 is TSWWSYY and CDR2 is QGS. Written as DNA, the CDR3 is TGTGCTCTTGGGGATTCCATTTCTTCCTACGTACGTACTGGGAGATATGGCCCATACACCGATAAACTCATCTTT. It codes for CALGDSISSYVRTGRYGPYTDKLIF.

This clone was observed a handful of times. The TCRdb record carries a much larger clone's protein, which differs from this DNA's translation at residue 5; a read error is the likely cause, and the protein listed here is the DNA translation. The chain combines TRDV2 with TRDJ2; 7 bases match TRDD3. Germline CDR1 and CDR2: GEAIGNYY and EKD. The CDR3 length is 14 residues. V trimming: 3 bases; J trimming: 10 bases; junction bases outside the gene matches: 10. The CDR3 nucleotides read TGTGCCTGTGACCCTTCGGGGAACTGGGGACAACTCTTCTTT. Residues: CACDPSGNWGQLFF.

This clone showed up many times. A much more abundant neighbour one base away suggests this may be a read error. The sample holds other DNA sequences that translate to the same CDR3. CDR3: CALGEWYLGIPLLGAPYTDKLIF. DNA for the CDR3: TGTGCTCTCGGGGAGTGGTATTTGGGGATCCCGCTACTGGGGGCCCCGTACACCGATAAACTCATCTTT. The V call is TRDV1, the J call TRDJ1, with 8 bases fitting TRDD3. No J gene was available from TCRdb, and it was assigned here by a germline match of the DNA. CDR3 size: 23 residues. Germline CDR1 TSWWSYY, CDR2 QGS.

Note on this clone: The junction shows a germline mismatch at one end, possibly a read error. The genes are TRDV1 and TRDJ1; 8 nucleotides line up with TRDD3. TCRdb offers no J gene call, so here the DNA was matched to germline to obtain one. Per germline, CDR1 TSWWSYY and CDR2 QGS. This CDR3 contains 20 residues. CDR3 DNA sequence: TGTGCTCCTGGGTTCCCTTTCCTTACCTGGGGGACCGGACCCCTCGATAAACTCATCTTT. Translation gives CAPGFPFLTWGTGPLDKLIF.

This clone was counted a few times. This sequence is one base from a far larger clone and is likely a read error. In the same sample, other DNA sequences code for this CDR3. The chain joins TRDV3 to TRDJ1, with no clear D. Germline-derived CDR1 and CDR2 are TVYSNPD and GDNSRS (reference sequence). The CDR3 totals 16 residues. The CDR3: CACRPLVTRYTDKLIF. In nucleotides, the CDR3 is TGTGCCTGCCGTCCTCTTGTGACAAGGTACACCGATAAACTCATTTTT. The full variable domain, rest sourced from reference TRDV3 and TRDJ1, is CDKVTQSSPDQTVASGSEVVLLCTYDTVYSNPDLFWYRIRPDYSFQFVFYGDNSRSEGADFTQGRFSVKHILTQKAFHLVISPVRTEDSATYYCACRPLVTRYTDKLIFGKGTRVTVEP.

Only a few counts were recorded for this clone. TCRdb lists the protein of a much larger clone for this DNA, which differs at residue 7, so this is likely a read error; the protein given here is translated from the DNA itself. The chain uses TRDV2 and TRDJ3; 8 bases line up with TRDD3. Matching the DNA to germline supplied the J gene, which TCRdb does not give. Germline V gene sequence: CDR1 GEAIGNYY, CDR2 EKD. The CDR3 extends over 18 amino acids. Trimming removed 2 bases from V and 2 bases from J; junction bases left unmatched: 7. The CDR3 coding sequence is TGTGCCTGTGACATCCTACCGGGGGATACCTGGGACACCCGACAGATGTTTTTC. As protein: CACDILPGDTWDTRQMFF.